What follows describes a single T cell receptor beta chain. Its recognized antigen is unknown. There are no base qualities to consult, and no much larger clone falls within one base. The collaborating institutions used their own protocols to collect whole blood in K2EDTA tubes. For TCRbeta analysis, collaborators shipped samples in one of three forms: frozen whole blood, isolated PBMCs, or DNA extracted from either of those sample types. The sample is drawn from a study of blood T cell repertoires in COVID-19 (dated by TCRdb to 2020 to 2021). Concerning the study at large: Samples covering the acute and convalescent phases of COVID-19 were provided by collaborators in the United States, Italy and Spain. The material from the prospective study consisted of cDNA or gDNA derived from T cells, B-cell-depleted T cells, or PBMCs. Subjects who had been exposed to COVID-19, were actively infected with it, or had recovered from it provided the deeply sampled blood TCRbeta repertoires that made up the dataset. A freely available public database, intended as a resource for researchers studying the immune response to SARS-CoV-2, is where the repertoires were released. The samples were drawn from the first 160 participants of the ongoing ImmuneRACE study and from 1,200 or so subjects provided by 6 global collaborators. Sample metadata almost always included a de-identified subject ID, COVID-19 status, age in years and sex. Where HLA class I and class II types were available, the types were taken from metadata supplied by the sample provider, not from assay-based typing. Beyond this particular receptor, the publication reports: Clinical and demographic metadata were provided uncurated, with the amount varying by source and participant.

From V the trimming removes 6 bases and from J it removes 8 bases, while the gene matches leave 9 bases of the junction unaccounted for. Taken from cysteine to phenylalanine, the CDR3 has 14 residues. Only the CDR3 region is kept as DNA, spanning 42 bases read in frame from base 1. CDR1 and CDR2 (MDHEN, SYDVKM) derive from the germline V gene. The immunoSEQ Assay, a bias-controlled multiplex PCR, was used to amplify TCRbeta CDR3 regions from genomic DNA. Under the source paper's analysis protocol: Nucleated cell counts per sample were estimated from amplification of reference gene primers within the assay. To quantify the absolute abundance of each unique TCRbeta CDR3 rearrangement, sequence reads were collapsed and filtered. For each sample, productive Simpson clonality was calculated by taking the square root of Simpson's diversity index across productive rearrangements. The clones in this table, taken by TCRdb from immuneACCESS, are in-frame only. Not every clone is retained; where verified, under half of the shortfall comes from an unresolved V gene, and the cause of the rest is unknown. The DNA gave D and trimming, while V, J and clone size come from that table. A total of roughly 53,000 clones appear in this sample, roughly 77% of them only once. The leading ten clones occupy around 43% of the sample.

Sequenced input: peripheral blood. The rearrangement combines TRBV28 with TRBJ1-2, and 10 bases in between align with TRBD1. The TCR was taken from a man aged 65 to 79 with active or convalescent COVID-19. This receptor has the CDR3 CASSLLTGGSGYTF. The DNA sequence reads TGTGCCAGCAGCCTTTTGACAGGGGGCTCCGGCTACACCTTC.